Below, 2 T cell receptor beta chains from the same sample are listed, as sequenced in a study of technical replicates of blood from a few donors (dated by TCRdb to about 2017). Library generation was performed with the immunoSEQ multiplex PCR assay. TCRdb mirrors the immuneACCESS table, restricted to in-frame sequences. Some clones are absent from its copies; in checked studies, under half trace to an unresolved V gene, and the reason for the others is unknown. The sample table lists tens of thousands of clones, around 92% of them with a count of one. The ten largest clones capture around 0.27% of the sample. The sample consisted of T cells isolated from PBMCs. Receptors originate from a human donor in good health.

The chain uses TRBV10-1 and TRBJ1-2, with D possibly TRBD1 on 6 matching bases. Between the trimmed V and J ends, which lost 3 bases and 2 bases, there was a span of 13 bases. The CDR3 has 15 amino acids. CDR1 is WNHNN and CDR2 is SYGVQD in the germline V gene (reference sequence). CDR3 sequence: CASSEAQGPNYGYTF. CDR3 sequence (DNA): TGCGCCAGCAGTGAAGCACAGGGACCAAACTATGGCTACACCTTC.

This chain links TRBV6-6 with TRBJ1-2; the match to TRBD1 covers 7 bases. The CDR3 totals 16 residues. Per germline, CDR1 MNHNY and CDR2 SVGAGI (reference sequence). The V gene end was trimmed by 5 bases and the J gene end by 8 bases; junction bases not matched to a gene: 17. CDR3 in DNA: TGTGCCAGCAGTCACGACAGGGTCGGGTTTCAGTTGGGCTACACCTTC. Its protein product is CASSHDRVGFQLGYTF.